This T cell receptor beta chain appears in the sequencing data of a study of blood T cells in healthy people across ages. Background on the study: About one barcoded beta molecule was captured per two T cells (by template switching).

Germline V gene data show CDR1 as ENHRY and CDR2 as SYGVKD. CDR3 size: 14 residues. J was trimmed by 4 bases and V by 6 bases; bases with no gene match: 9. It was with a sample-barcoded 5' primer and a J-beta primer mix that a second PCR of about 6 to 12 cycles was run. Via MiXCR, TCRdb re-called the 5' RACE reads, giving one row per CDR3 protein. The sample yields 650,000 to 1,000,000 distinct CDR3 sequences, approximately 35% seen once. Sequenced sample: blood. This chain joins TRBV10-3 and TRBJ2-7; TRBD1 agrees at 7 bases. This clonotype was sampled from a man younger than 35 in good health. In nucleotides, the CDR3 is TGTGCCATCAGCCGGCAGGGGGTAGGTTACGAGCAGTACTTC. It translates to CAISRQGVGYEQYF.